This T cell receptor beta chain was retrieved from a study of read filtering for tumor transcriptome and immune sequencing. From about 0.4 ug of RNA, a library with molecular barcoded alpha/delta and beta/gamma adaptors was made. One entry per CDR3 protein, called by TCRdb with MiXCR from the reads. In the table there are 75,000 to 90,000 distinct CDR3 sequences, approximately 13% of which are singletons. CDR1 MGHRA and CDR2 YSYEKL come from the germline V gene. Trimming stripped 0 bases from V and 5 bases from J, with 13 bases between. The CDR3 extends over 15 amino acids. The sequenced sample was a population of CD138-negative cells sorted from bone marrow. The genes are TRBV4-1 and TRBJ2-5, with D perhaps matching TRBD2 (5 bases). The sequence derives from a donor at least 40 years old with multiple myeloma. CDR3 sequence reads: CASSQEAAGGETQYF. CDR3 DNA sequence: TGCGCCAGCAGCCAAGAAGCGGCAGGTGGGGAGACCCAGTACTTC.